This TCR beta chain derives from a study of cytomegalovirus exposure and HLA in healthy donors. Whole-study findings and limits: In a later analysis, V- and J-gene trimming of beta chains associated with a DCLRE1C missense variant, replicated independently.

The germline V gene has CDR1 SGHRS and CDR2 YFSETQ. This CDR3 has 14 residues. The ends were cut back, 1 base at V and 5 bases at J, with 11 bases in the middle. Details on this clone: Its antigen is unknown.

The PCR employed 60 Vbeta primers together with 13 Jbeta primers. Repertoires were generated with immunoSEQ multiplex PCR, while TCRdb's copy carries only in-frame clones and drops some. The sample gives approximately 130,000 clones, approximately 78% of which show up once; roughly 8.2% is in the top ten. This TCR was sampled from a woman aged 45-65 years in good health and CMV-seropositive. Sequenced input: PBMCs. The V gene is TRBV5-1, the J gene TRBJ2-3, with a tentative D call TRBD1 (6 bases). CDR3 nucleotides: TGCGCCAGCAGCTTGAAACAGGGAAGAGATACGCAGTATTTT. This gives the protein CASSLKQGRDTQYF.